This entry features one TCR beta chain sequence. Its cognate antigen is unknown. The data were obtained in a study of identifying expanded T cells in peripheral blood. Study-wide results and caveats: Approximately 1.1 clones differed between technical replicates, versus approximately 16 and 20 over time. Clone count variance between roughly 2-week samples rose with total template count.

Some clones are missing from TCRdb's copy, which holds only in-frame ones; the method was immunoSEQ multiplex PCR. This sample has under 150,000 clones, with less than 90% found just once. In germline, CDR1 is LNHDA, CDR2 SQIVND (reference sequence). CDR3 size: 14 residues. V was clipped by 6 bases and J by 4 bases; unmatched bases: 8. Healthy donors had no documented immune events, such as infections, while sampled. Sample: blood. This sequence was found in a person between 18 and 70 years old in good health. The V gene is TRBV19, the J gene TRBJ2-5; TRBD2 aligns across 7 bases. The CDR3 is CASRGEGSLETQYF. DNA of the CDR3: TGTGCCAGTAGAGGGGAGGGGTCGTTAGAGACCCAGTACTTC. Together with reference TRBV19 and TRBJ2-5, the CDR3 gives the full variable domain: DGGITQSPKYLFRKEGQNVTLSCEQNLNHDAMYWYRQDPGQGLRLIYYSQIVNDFQKGDIAEGYSVSREKKESFPLTVTSAQKNPTAFYLCASRGEGSLETQYFGPGTRLLVL.